These 23 T cell receptor beta chains were sequenced from one sample in a study of blood T cell repertoires in COVID-19. The table came from immunoSEQ multiplex PCR; TCRdb's copy has only in-frame clones and leaves some out. The sample yields about 260,000 clones, just under 85% seen once. Input material: peripheral blood. Receptors were obtained from a woman at least 80 years old with acute or convalescent COVID-19.

The chain links TRBV20-1 to TRBJ2-7; TRBD1 might be the D (7 bases). The CDR3 consists of 11 residues. Germline CDR1 DFQATT, CDR2 SNEGSKA (reference sequence). V shed 4 bases and J shed 7 bases, with 11 bases lying between them. The CDR3 protein is CSAIRGEEQYF. The CDR3 DNA reads TGCAGTGCTATCAGGGGGGAAGAGCAGTACTTC.

The chain links TRBV6-2 or TRBV6-3 to TRBJ2-5; D gene uncertain. The germline V and J ends were trimmed by 1 base and 7 bases, with 4 bases remaining between them. CDR1 is MNHEY and CDR2 is SVGEGT in the germline V gene. The CDR3 contains 11 residues. CDR3 protein: CASSYFGTQYF. CDR3 coding DNA: TGTGCCAGCAGTTACTTCGGGACCCAGTACTTC.

V gene TRBV9 combines with J gene TRBJ2-7; perhaps TRBD1 as D (5 bases). CDR1 and CDR2 from the germline V gene are SGDLS and YYNGEE. This CDR3 region has 16 residues. Trimming removed 2 bases from V and 3 bases from J, with 18 bases in between. CDR3 sequence reads: CASSVFPDTSYYEQYF. CDR3 nucleotides: TGTGCCAGCAGCGTCTTTCCGGACACATCATACTACGAGCAGTACTTC.

The chain links TRBV19 to TRBJ2-2, with no clear D. The CDR3 extends over 15 amino acids. CDR1 is LNHDA and CDR2 is SQIVND in the germline V gene (reference sequence). V was clipped by 6 bases and J by 2 bases, with 13 bases between them. CDR3 in amino acids: CASSVGGINTGELFF. The CDR3 bases are TGTGCCAGTAGCGTCGGCGGTATAAACACCGGGGAGCTGTTTTTT.

The chain links TRBV28 to TRBJ2-2; the match to TRBD2 covers 11 bases. The CDR3 is 17 amino acids. Germline V CDR1 and CDR2: MDHEN, SYDVKM. V was pared by 6 bases and J by 1 base, with 7 bases of the junction left unmatched. The CDR3 DNA follows: TGTGCCAGCAGCCTTTACGGACTAGCGGGGAACACCGGGGAGCTGTTTTTT. Translated, it gives CASSLYGLAGNTGELFF.

This chain links TRBV28 with TRBJ1-1; no definite D call. V shed 9 bases and J shed 9 bases, with 11 bases lying between them. This CDR3 has 10 amino acids. Germline V gene data show CDR1 as MDHEN and CDR2 as SYDVKM. The CDR3 region is CASYREKAFF. Here the CDR3 DNA reads TGTGCCAGTTACCGGGAGAAAGCTTTCTTT.

The rearrangement uses TRBV5-6 and TRBJ2-5; 8 bases match TRBD1. With V trimmed by 0 bases and J by 4 bases, 5 bases remained unmatched. Germline CDR1 reads SGHDT; CDR2 reads YYEEEE. The CDR3 is made up of 15 amino acids. This chain's CDR3 is CASSLAVGQGETQYF. The CDR3 coding sequence is TGTGCCAGCAGCTTGGCCGTAGGACAGGGAGAGACCCAGTACTTC.

The DNA of the CDR3 is TGCGCCAGCAGTGAGTCGATACCAGGGCGAAACACCATATATTTT. Translated: CASSESIPGRNTIYF. This sequence joins TRBV10-2 and TRBJ1-3; the D gene is possibly TRBD1 (5 bases). Germline CDR1 is WSHSY and CDR2 is SAAADI. Trimming pared 0 bases from V and 5 bases from J, leaving 11 bases between. This CDR3 contains 15 residues.

V usage is TRBV5-5 and J usage is TRBJ2-5; 9 positions agree with TRBD2. This CDR3 is 15 amino acids long. V shed 2 bases and J 4 bases; nucleotides not matched to a gene: 6. Germline CDR1 SGHKS, CDR2 YYEKEE (reference sequence). CDR3 in DNA: TGTGCCAGCAGCTTAGGCGGGGGGGTTGGAGAGACCCAGTACTTC. Encoded protein: CASSLGGGVGETQYF.

V is TRBV30 and J is TRBJ2-3, with 8 bases aligning to TRBD2. The ends lost 3 bases at V and 4 bases at J; junction bases unmatched: 3. CDR3 size: 13 residues. Germline-derived CDR1 and CDR2 are GTSNPN and SVGIG (reference sequence). CDR3 protein: CAWRRREADTQYF. Written as DNA, the CDR3 is TGTGCCTGGAGGAGGCGGGAGGCAGATACGCAGTATTTT.

The chain couples TRBV6-5 to TRBJ1-2, with 10 bases lining up with TRBD1. The length of the CDR3 is 15 residues. The J segment lost 4 bases and the V segment lost 7 bases, leaving 9 bases of the junction unmatched. Germline CDR1 reads MNHEY; CDR2 reads SVGAGI. Here the CDR3 reads CASTGGTGVPYGYTF. The CDR3 coding sequence is TGTGCCAGCACCGGAGGGACAGGGGTGCCCTATGGCTACACCTTC.

The chain carries TRBV6-6 and TRBJ1-2; 7 bases line up with TRBD1. The CDR3 length is 16 residues. V shed 0 bases, J shed 8 bases, and the junction held 12 bases outside the gene matches. CDR1 MNHNY and CDR2 SVGAGI come from the germline V gene (reference sequence). CDR3 in DNA: TGTGCCAGCAGTTACTCGACCGGAGGGGGCGAGGGGGGCTACACCTTC. Translation gives CASSYSTGGGEGGYTF.

The V call is TRBV7-2, the J call TRBJ1-5, with TRBD1 as a possible D gene (6 bases). The CDR3 has 14 amino acids. CDR1 SGHTA and CDR2 FQGNSA come from the germline V gene. The V and J ends lost 4 bases and 7 bases respectively, with 14 bases between them. Here the CDR3 DNA reads TGTGCCAGCAGCTCACACCTACAGGGACAGCCCCAGCATTTT. The encoded protein is CASSSHLQGQPQHF.

The V gene is TRBV5-1, the J gene TRBJ1-4, with 9 nucleotides matching TRBD1. This CDR3 region has 16 residues. CDR1 and CDR2 (germline): SGHRS, YFSETQ. V dropped 0 bases and J dropped 7; count of bases not matched to a gene: 7. CDR3 sequence (DNA): TGCGCCAGCAGCTTGGGGTCGAGGACAGGGGTTGAAAAACTGTTTTTT. Protein sequence: CASSLGSRTGVEKLFF.

The V call is TRBV12-3 or TRBV12-4, the J call TRBJ1-1; 9 bases are shared with TRBD1. V was pared by 6 bases and J by 5 bases, with 4 bases of the junction left unmatched. This CDR3 spans 13 amino acids. The CDR3 region is CASRYGQGTEAFF. CDR3 sequence (DNA): TGTGCCAGCAGATACGGACAGGGGACTGAAGCTTTCTTT.

Only a few counts were recorded for this clone. The chain joins TRBV5-1 to TRBJ1-2; 8 nucleotides line up with TRBD1. Germline V lookup: CDR1 SGHRS, CDR2 YFSETQ. Trimming took 2 bases from V and 2 from J; bases not matched to a gene: 5. The length of the CDR3 is 15 residues. CDR3 residues: CASSLAQGANYGYTF. The CDR3 DNA reads as TGCGCCAGCAGCTTAGCGCAGGGGGCGAACTATGGCTACACCTTC.

This sequence joins TRBV9 and TRBJ2-7, with 8 nucleotides matching TRBD2. V gave up 2 bases and J gave up 4 bases; unmatched junction bases: 5. The CDR3 has 14 amino acids. Germline assignment: CDR1 SGDLS and CDR2 YYNGEE. CDR3 loop: CASSVTSGKYEQYF. The CDR3 nucleotides are TGTGCCAGCAGCGTCACTAGCGGCAAATACGAGCAGTACTTC.

This chain links TRBV7-8 with TRBJ2-7; a weak D match, TRBD2 (6 bases). The V gene's germline CDR1 is SGHVS and CDR2 FQNEAQ. V lost 0 bases and J 3 bases, leaving 12 bases between the germline ends. CDR3 length: 15 residues. The CDR3 DNA reads as TGTGCCAGCAGCTTAGCGAGGACTACTAACTACGAGCAGTACTTC. It yields the protein CASSLARTTNYEQYF.

This rearrangement joins TRBV11-1 to TRBJ1-2; D remains ambiguous. Germline loops: CDR1 SGHAT, CDR2 FQDESV (reference sequence). V dropped 5 bases and J dropped 4 bases, with 14 bases sitting between them. There are 14 residues in the CDR3. The CDR3 spells CASSADEVTYGYTF. The DNA of the CDR3 is TGTGCCAGCAGCGCCGACGAGGTGACCTATGGCTACACCTTC.

V usage is TRBV18 and J usage is TRBJ1-3; D is uncertain. Germline loops: CDR1 KGHSH, CDR2 LQKENI. The germline V and J ends were trimmed by 0 bases and 0 bases, with 6 bases remaining between them. The length of the CDR3 is 15 residues. The CDR3 nucleotides read TGTGCCAGCTCACCACCGGCCGTCTCTGGAAACACCATATATTTT. Its protein is CASSPPAVSGNTIYF.

In its sample, this clone was seen a few times. This rearrangement joins TRBV18 to TRBJ1-2, with D perhaps matching TRBD1 (6 bases). V shed 2 bases and J shed 8 bases, with 18 bases lying between them. CDR1 is KGHSH and CDR2 is LQKENI in the germline V gene. This CDR3 spans 15 amino acids. CDR3 nucleotide sequence: TGTGCCAGCTCACCAAGTGATAACAGGGCCTACGGCTACACCTTC. Translation: CASSPSDNRAYGYTF.

This clone was seen only a few times. The chain links TRBV11-2 to TRBJ2-1, with no clear D. The CDR3 runs 11 residues. V was trimmed by 5 bases and J by 10 bases, leaving 9 bases between them. From germline, CDR1 is SGHAT and CDR2 FQNNGV. CDR3 residues: CASSPGVEQFF. The CDR3 nucleotides read TGTGCCAGCAGCCCCGGTGTGGAGCAGTTCTTC. Full variable domain (missing parts from reference TRBV11-2 and TRBJ2-1): EAGVAQSPRYKIIEKRQSVAFWCNPISGHATLYWYQQILGQGPKLLIQFQNNGVVDDSQLPKDRFSAERLKGVDSTLKIQPAKLEDSAVYLCASSPGVEQFFGPGTRLTVL.

The rearrangement links TRBV7-8 to TRBJ1-4, with 10 nucleotides matching TRBD1. CDR3 length: 18 residues. From germline, CDR1 is SGHVS and CDR2 FQNEAQ. The trim removed 0 bases at V and 2 bases at J, leaving 6 bases unmatched. CDR3 residues: CASSLAGGTGATNEKLFF. The CDR3 bases are TGTGCCAGCAGCTTAGCGGGAGGGACAGGGGCCACTAATGAAAAACTGTTTTTT.